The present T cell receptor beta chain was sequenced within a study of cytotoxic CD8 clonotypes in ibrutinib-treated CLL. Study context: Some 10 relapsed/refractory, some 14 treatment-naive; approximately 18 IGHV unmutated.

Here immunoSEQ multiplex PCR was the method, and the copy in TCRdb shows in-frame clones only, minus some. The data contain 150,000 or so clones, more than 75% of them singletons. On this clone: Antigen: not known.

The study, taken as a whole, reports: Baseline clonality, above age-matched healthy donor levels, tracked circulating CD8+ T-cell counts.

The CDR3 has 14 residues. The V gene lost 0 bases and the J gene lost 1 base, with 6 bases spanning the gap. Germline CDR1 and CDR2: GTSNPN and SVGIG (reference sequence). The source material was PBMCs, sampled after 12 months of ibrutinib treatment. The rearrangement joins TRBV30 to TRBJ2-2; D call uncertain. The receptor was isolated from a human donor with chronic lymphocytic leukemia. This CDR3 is CAWSVSGNTGELFF. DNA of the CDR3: TGTGCCTGGAGTGTATCGGGGAACACCGGGGAGCTGTTTTTT.